Presented here are 30 T cell receptor beta chains from one specimen sequenced in a study of early T cells in non-severe SARS-CoV-2 infection. One entry per CDR3 protein results from TCRdb running MiXCR on the 5' RACE reads. The sample contains 35,000 to 45,000 distinct CDR3 sequences, less than 5% of which appear only once. The sequenced material came from whole blood. These receptors originate from an adult who was a healthcare worker with PCR-confirmed SARS-CoV-2 infection or an uninfected control (not recorded which).

The table lists this clonotype with many counts. V and J are TRBV7-3 and TRBJ1-3; possible D gene TRBD1, 6 bases. This CDR3 spans 14 amino acids. Looked up from germline, CDR1 is SGHTA and CDR2 is FQGTGA. The V end lost 3 bases, the J end lost 2 bases, and 8 bases lay between the germline ends. CDR3 bases: TGTGCCAGCAGCTTGGGGGGCGCTGGAAACACCATATATTTT. As protein: CASSLGGAGNTIYF.

This clonotype was seen ten or more times. The chain recombines TRBV12-3 or TRBV12-4 with TRBJ2-2; D may match TRBD1 or TRBD2 (5 bases each). V lost 2 bases to trimming and J lost 0 bases, with 13 bases between them. The CDR3 is made up of 17 amino acids. The CDR3 spells CASSLILTGPNTGELFF. The CDR3 DNA follows: TGTGCCAGCAGTTTAATACTCACGGGGCCGAACACCGGGGAGCTGTTTTTT.

Ten or more counts support this clonotype. The J gene is TRBJ2-7, the V gene TRBV6-1; 10 bases are a match to TRBD2. V gave up 6 bases and J gave up 3 bases; unmatched junction bases: 11. CDR1 MNHNS and CDR2 SASEGT come from the germline V gene. The length of the CDR3 is 16 residues. DNA for the CDR3: TGTGCCAGCAGATGGAGTGGGGCTAGCGGGAGCTACGAGCAGTACTTC. Amino acid sequence: CASRWSGASGSYEQYF.

In its sample, this clonotype was seen many times. The genes are TRBV5-1 and TRBJ2-2, with 7 positions matching TRBD1. The germline V gene has CDR1 SGHRS and CDR2 YFSETQ. V trimming: 1 base; J trimming: 0 bases; junction bases outside the gene matches: 3. The CDR3 extends over 16 amino acids. The CDR3 nucleotides read TGCGCCAGCAGCTTGAAGGGACAGACGAACACCGGGGAGCTGTTTTTT. Translated, it gives CASSLKGQTNTGELFF.

This clonotype was picked up a small number of times. V usage is TRBV7-8 and J usage is TRBJ2-1, with a weak D call TRBD1 (6 bases). Trimming left V 6 bases short and J 0 bases short, with 6 bases between. The CDR3 contains 13 residues. Germline values: CDR1 SGHVS, CDR2 FQNEAQ. CDR3 protein: CASRQGSYNEQFF. The DNA for the CDR3 is TGTGCCAGCAGACAGGGCTCCTACAATGAGCAGTTCTTC. Supplemented by reference TRBV7-8 and TRBJ2-1, the full variable domain reads GAGVSQSPRYKVAKRGQDVALRCDPISGHVSLFWYQQALGQGPEFLTYFQNEAQLDKSGLPSDRFFAERPEGSVSTLKIQRTQQEDSAVYLCASRQGSYNEQFFGPGTRLTVL.

This clonotype has ten or more counts. The rearrangement joins TRBV30 to TRBJ2-1, with a tentative D call TRBD2 (5 bases). The germline V and J ends were trimmed by 1 base and 3 bases, with 10 bases remaining between them. The CDR3 runs 14 residues. In germline, CDR1 is GTSNPN, CDR2 SVGIG (reference sequence). CDR3 coding DNA: TGTGCCTGGAGTGAGTGGGAGAGCTACAATGAGCAGTTCTTC. It yields the protein CAWSEWESYNEQFF.

This clonotype showed up many times. The V gene is TRBV6-6, the J gene TRBJ2-7, with D unresolved. The germline V gene has CDR1 MNHNY and CDR2 SVGAGI (reference sequence). The CDR3 sequence is 14 residues long. With 0 bases removed from V and 5 bases from J, the gap between germline ends came to 11 bases. CDR3 protein: CASSYSNSMDEQYF. CDR3 nucleotides: TGTGCCAGCAGTTACTCGAACAGCATGGACGAGCAGTACTTC.

In this sample, this clonotype turned up many times. V and J are TRBV4-2 and TRBJ2-2, with D unresolved. Trimming left V 3 bases short and J 1 base short, with 9 bases between. CDR1 is LGHNA and CDR2 is YNFKEQ in the germline V gene. This CDR3 has 15 residues. CDR3 sequence reads: CASSQESLNTGELFF. CDR3 bases: TGTGCCAGCAGCCAGGAATCACTGAACACCGGGGAGCTGTTTTTT.

In this sample, this clonotype turned up many times. The chain recombines TRBV4-1 with TRBJ2-1, with 15 bases matching TRBD2. Trimming cost V 5 bases and J 6 bases; bases outside gene matches: 8. Germline-derived CDR1 and CDR2 are MGHRA and YSYEKL. The CDR3 totals 17 residues. CDR3: CASSSGLAGGPGNEQFF. The CDR3 coding sequence is TGCGCCAGCAGCTCAGGACTAGCGGGAGGGCCGGGCAATGAGCAGTTCTTC.

The chain has TRBV10-3 and TRBJ2-7, with 7 bases lining up with TRBD1. From germline, CDR1 is ENHRY and CDR2 SYGVKD. CDR3 length: 12 amino acids. Trimming cost V 8 bases and J 2 bases; bases outside gene matches: 3. The chain's CDR3 is CAIGDSPYEQYV. CDR3 bases: TGTGCCATCGGGGACAGTCCCTACGAGCAGTACGTC.

The sample holds many counts of this clonotype. The CDR3 protein is CASSPLAGLYNEQFF. CDR3 bases: TGTGCCAGCAGCCCACTAGCGGGGTTATACAATGAGCAGTTCTTC. This chain uses TRBV14 with TRBJ2-1; 10 nucleotides agree with TRBD2. The germline gives CDR1 SGHDN, CDR2 FVKESK. The V and J ends lost 4 bases and 4 bases, in that order; junction bases with no gene match: 4. This CDR3 spans 15 amino acids.

This clonotype was counted ten times or more. The CDR3 spells CASSFRYSYEQYF. As DNA, the CDR3 is TGTGCCAGCAGTTTCCGTTACTCCTACGAGCAGTACTTC. The chain combines TRBV28 with TRBJ2-7, with D unresolved. CDR3 length: 13 residues. From germline, CDR1 is MDHEN and CDR2 SYDVKM. The V gene lost 3 bases and the J gene lost 0 bases, with 6 bases spanning the gap.

This clonotype was seen more than once but under ten times. The rearrangement links TRBV12-3 or TRBV12-4 to TRBJ2-2, with TRBD2 matching 8 bases. The CDR3 is 16 amino acids. Unmatched junction bases numbered 3, after V lost 1 base and J lost 2 bases. Here the CDR3 reads CASSLEGLVNTGELFF. The CDR3 nucleotides read TGTGCCAGCAGTTTAGAGGGACTAGTCAACACCGGGGAGCTGTTTTTT.

This clonotype has at least ten counts. The CDR3 nucleotides read TGTGCCAGCAGCGCAATAGGCAGGGACACTGAAGCTTTCTTT. Its translation: CASSAIGRDTEAFF. J is TRBJ1-1 and V is TRBV7-9, with a possible D match to TRBD1 (5 bases). Germline V gene lookup returns CDR1 SEHNR and CDR2 FQNEAQ (reference sequence). The CDR3 runs 14 residues. With 5 bases removed from V and 3 bases from J, the gap between germline ends came to 13 bases.

In this sample, this clonotype turned up many times. The chain combines TRBV7-9 with TRBJ2-3, with D perhaps matching TRBD1 (6 bases). CDR1 and CDR2 from the germline V gene are SEHNR and FQNEAQ (reference sequence). The CDR3 spans 19 residues. V was clipped by 1 base and J by 14 bases, with 34 bases between them. This CDR3 is CASSLGALFDRTFTDALYF. CDR3 sequence (DNA): TGTGCCAGCAGCTTAGGGGCCCTCTTCGACAGGACCTTCACAGATGCGCTGTATTTT.

In this sample, this clonotype turned up many times. The CDR3 loop is CATSGVVATDTQYF. In nucleotides, the CDR3 is TGTGCCACCAGTGGGGTGGTGGCGACAGATACGCAGTATTTT. The rearrangement joins TRBV24-1 to TRBJ2-3; D gene unclear. V lost 5 bases, J lost 3 bases, and 11 bases lay in between. Germline-derived CDR1 and CDR2 are KGHDR and SFDVKD. This CDR3 is built from 14 residues.

This clonotype was counted ten times or more. The chain recombines TRBV18 with TRBJ2-5; 10 bases line up with TRBD1. This CDR3 spans 14 amino acids. V shed 2 bases, J shed 5 bases, and the junction held 2 bases outside the gene matches. From germline, CDR1 is KGHSH and CDR2 LQKENI. As DNA, the CDR3 is TGTGCCAGCTCACCAGGGACAGGGGTGGAGACCCAGTACTTC. It codes for CASSPGTGVETQYF.

This clonotype was seen ten or more times. This chain joins TRBV7-9 and TRBJ2-7, with TRBD2 matching 8 bases. Germline trimming cut 3 bases from V and 2 bases from J; bases unmatched to any gene: 6. Germline-derived CDR1 and CDR2 are SEHNR and FQNEAQ (reference sequence). The CDR3 has 15 amino acids. Here the CDR3 reads CASSFEREIPYEQYF. The CDR3 DNA follows: TGTGCCAGCAGCTTCGAGCGGGAGATTCCCTACGAGCAGTACTTC.

Many counts were recorded for this clonotype. This sequence joins TRBV12-5 and TRBJ1-1; the match to TRBD1 covers 7 bases. Germline-derived CDR1 and CDR2 are LGHNT and FRNRAP. The CDR3 has 13 amino acids. The J segment lost 5 bases and the V segment lost 1 base, leaving 1 base of the junction unmatched. CDR3 in amino acids: CASGLDRGTEAFF. DNA for the CDR3: TGTGCTAGTGGTTTGGACAGGGGAACTGAAGCTTTCTTT.

Ten or more counts support this clonotype. This sequence joins TRBV18 and TRBJ2-1, with D perhaps given as TRBD1 or TRBD2 (5 bases each). This CDR3 has 14 amino acids. In germline, CDR1 is KGHSH, CDR2 LQKENI. The germline V and J ends were trimmed by 1 base and 5 bases, with 9 bases remaining between them. The CDR3 DNA follows: TGTGCCAGCTCACCACGAGGGACGGACAATGAGCAGTTCTTC. Translating it yields CASSPRGTDNEQFF.

This clonotype was recorded many times. The chain recombines TRBV14 with TRBJ2-2; D gene unclear. The V and J ends lost 2 bases and 5 bases respectively, with 9 bases between them. Germline V lookup: CDR1 SGHDN, CDR2 FVKESK. The CDR3 loop spans 14 amino acids. The CDR3 DNA reads TGTGCCAGCAGCCAAAGGTCGGCGACCGGGGAGCTGTTTTTT. Translation: CASSQRSATGELFF.

This chain uses TRBV18 with TRBJ2-2; TRBD2 might be the D (5 bases). The V and J ends lost 3 bases and 1 base respectively, with 12 bases between them. CDR3 length equals 16 residues. Germline CDR1 reads KGHSH; CDR2 reads LQKENI. The DNA for the CDR3 is TGTGCCAGCTCACCGCAGACTATTCTGAACACCGGGGAGCTGTTTTTT. It codes for CASSPQTILNTGELFF.

This clonotype showed up many times. The chain links TRBV27 to TRBJ1-4; no clear D gene. The V end was cut by 0 bases, the J end by 0 bases, with 8 bases between. Germline CDR1 MNHEY, CDR2 SMNVEV (reference sequence). The CDR3 totals 16 residues. Here the CDR3 reads CASSLSAGATNEKLFF. The CDR3 bases are TGTGCCAGCAGTTTATCGGCGGGCGCAACTAATGAAAAACTGTTTTTT.

The chain has TRBV18 and TRBJ2-5; 13 nucleotides align to TRBD2. V lost 3 bases to trimming and J lost 5 bases; unmatched junction nucleotides: 6. CDR1 is KGHSH, CDR2 LQKENI, per germline. The CDR3 loop spans 16 amino acids. This CDR3 reads CASSPRTSGSLETQYF. CDR3 DNA: TGTGCCAGCTCACCTCGGACTAGCGGGAGTTTGGAGACCCAGTACTTC. Filled out from reference TRBV18 and TRBJ2-5, the complete variable domain reads NAGVMQNPRHLVRRRGQEARLRCSPMKGHSHVYWYRQLPEEGLKFMVYLQKENIIDESGMPKERFSAEFPKEGPSILRIQQVVRGDSAAYFCASSPRTSGSLETQYFGPGTRLLVL.

This clonotype was seen ten or more times. DNA for the CDR3: TGTGCCACCAGACCGGGACAGGGGAACACTGAAGCTTTCTTT. Amino acids: CATRPGQGNTEAFF. The chain has TRBV10-3 and TRBJ1-1, with 9 bases matching TRBD1. The germline CDR1 and CDR2 sequences are ENHRY and SYGVKD. The junction had 7 bases not matched to a gene; V was cut back by 10 bases and J by 1 base. CDR3 length: 14 residues.

This clonotype was counted a few times. This chain links TRBV20-1 with TRBJ1-1; TRBD1 is a possible D gene (5 bases). The CDR3 consists of 14 residues. Trimming removed 0 bases from V and 7 bases from J, with 15 bases in between. CDR1 DFQATT and CDR2 SNEGSKA come from the germline V gene (reference sequence). The CDR3: CSARDALRGGEAFF. The CDR3 DNA follows: TGCAGTGCTAGAGATGCCCTCCGGGGGGGTGAAGCTTTCTTT.

This clonotype has ten or more counts. The chain links TRBV19 to TRBJ1-4; 7 bases are a match to TRBD1. Germline CDR1 reads LNHDA; CDR2 reads SQIVND (reference sequence). With V trimmed by 6 bases and J by 4 bases, 5 bases remained unmatched. The CDR3 is 14 residues long. The CDR3 spells CASSTGQLNEKLFF. CDR3 in DNA: TGTGCCAGTAGCACGGGACAGCTTAATGAAAAACTGTTTTTT.

This clonotype was counted many times. This chain links TRBV6-1 with TRBJ2-1; either TRBD1 or TRBD2 may supply D (7 bases each). CDR1 and CDR2 (germline): MNHNS, SASEGT. CDR3 length: 12 residues. Trimming left V 6 bases short and J 8 bases short, with 11 bases between. Written as DNA, the CDR3 is TGTGCCAGCAGACAGGGGAGGGATGAGCAGTTCTTC. It yields the protein CASRQGRDEQFF.

This chain joins TRBV27 and TRBJ2-3, with TRBD2 matching 15 bases. The germline CDR1 and CDR2 sequences are MNHEY and SMNVEV (reference sequence). There are 17 residues in the CDR3. J lost 6 bases, V lost 4 bases, and 8 bases had no gene match. The CDR3 DNA reads as TGTGCCAGCAGTTCCCTTCCCGGGACTAGCGGGAGGGATACGCAGTATTTT. It is translated as CASSSLPGTSGRDTQYF.

This chain links TRBV2 with TRBJ2-7; a possible D gene is TRBD1 (8 bases). Germline V gene data show CDR1 as SNHLY and CDR2 as FYNNEI. V was shortened by 1 base and J by 5 bases, with 15 bases between the two germline ends. CDR3 length equals 15 residues. This CDR3 is CASSEERTGRDEQYF. In nucleotides, the CDR3 is TGTGCCAGCAGTGAAGAACGGACAGGGAGGGACGAGCAGTACTTC.